A single T cell receptor beta chain is shown here with its context. The antigen is not known. The record originates from a study of fetal regulatory T cell absence and autoimmunity. Findings and caveats of the study: In IPEX, the enrichment was taken to support antigen-driven autoimmunity before birth.

Profiled with immunoSEQ multiplex PCR; TCRdb holds only in-frame clones, not every one. Of about 95,000 clones in the sample, about two thirds are singletons; the top ten hold 2%. This CDR3 has 17 amino acids. CDR1 is SGHRS, CDR2 YFSETQ, per germline. V lost 4 bases, J lost 6 bases, and 18 bases stayed unmatched. This TCR came from a male donor with IPEX syndrome. The J gene is TRBJ2-7, the V gene TRBV5-1; TRBD2 matches at 8 bases. The specimen was pancreas tissue. The CDR3 loop reads CASSRGGVAGGKPEQYF. The CDR3 coding sequence is TGCGCCAGCAGCCGGGGAGGTGTGGCGGGAGGAAAGCCCGAGCAGTACTTC.